Listed below are T cell receptor beta chains from one sample, sequenced in a study of blood T cell repertoires in COVID-19. Here immunoSEQ multiplex PCR was the method, and the copy in TCRdb shows in-frame clones only, minus some. The sample holds some 80,000 clones; 90% are singletons and the top ten take approximately 2.5%. Source material: peripheral blood. These receptors were obtained from a human donor in a cohort sampled during active COVID-19. The CDR3 runs from the conserved cysteine through the conserved F or W. Each record gives: clone size, D gene, J gene, V gene, CDR3 DNA, CDR3 protein. D genes are given only for firm matches. Only part of the rows carry a size: once, few, many, or a class if the clone is expanded.

clone size: -
D gene: TRBD1
J gene: TRBJ2-7
V gene: TRBV3-1/TRBV3-2
CDR3 DNA: TGTGCCAGCAGCCAAGCGGCACAGGGGTTAACCTACGAGCAGTACTTC
CDR3 protein: CASSQAAQGLTYEQYF

clone size: once
D gene: TRBD1
J gene: TRBJ1-4
V gene: TRBV19
CDR3 DNA: TGTGCCAGTAGCTATATAAGGGGGCGTAATGAAAAACTGTTTTTT
CDR3 protein: CASSYIRGRNEKLFF

clone size: few
D gene: TRBD1
J gene: TRBJ2-7
V gene: TRBV5-1
CDR3 DNA: TGCGCCAGCAGCTTGGGACAGGGGGTGAGGGAGCAGTACTTC
CDR3 protein: CASSLGQGVREQYF

clone size: -
D gene: -
J gene: TRBJ2-6
V gene: TRBV5-1
CDR3 DNA: TGCGCCAGCAGCCTCGCCGGCTCTGGGGCCAACGTCCTGACTTTC
CDR3 protein: CASSLAGSGANVLTF

clone size: few
D gene: -
J gene: TRBJ1-5
V gene: TRBV6-2/TRBV6-3
CDR3 DNA: TGTGCCAGCAGTTATCTTCAGGGGTCGGGTCAGCCCCAGCATTTT
CDR3 protein: CASSYLQGSGQPQHF

clone size: -
D gene: TRBD2
J gene: TRBJ2-1
V gene: TRBV18
CDR3 DNA: TGTGCCAGCTCGCCGGGACTAGAGGGGGAGCAGTTCTTC
CDR3 protein: CASSPGLEGEQFF

clone size: -
D gene: -
J gene: TRBJ2-2
V gene: TRBV13
CDR3 DNA: TGTGCCAGCAGCCACGGGACAAGGATAGGCGGGGAGCTGTTTTTT
CDR3 protein: CASSHGTRIGGELFF

clone size: -
D gene: TRBD2
J gene: TRBJ2-7
V gene: TRBV6-5
CDR3 DNA: TGTGCCAGCAGTTTACAAGGACTAGCGGGCTTCGACGAGCAGTACTTC
CDR3 protein: CASSLQGLAGFDEQYF

clone size: -
D gene: -
J gene: TRBJ1-4
V gene: TRBV30
CDR3 DNA: TGTGCCTGGAGTGCCAACAGGGTACGGGCTAATGAAAAACTGTTTTTT
CDR3 protein: CAWSANRVRANEKLFF

clone size: few
D gene: -
J gene: TRBJ2-2
V gene: TRBV6-5
CDR3 DNA: TGTGCCAGCAGTCGGTCGCTTGTGCGGGAGCTGTTTTTT
CDR3 protein: CASSRSLVRELFF

clone size: -
D gene: -
J gene: TRBJ2-2
V gene: TRBV28
CDR3 DNA: TGTGCCAGCAGTACGCAACAGGGACCCGGGGAGCTGTTTTTT
CDR3 protein: CASSTQQGPGELFF

clone size: -
D gene: TRBD2
J gene: TRBJ2-1
V gene: TRBV27
CDR3 DNA: TGTGCCAGCAGTCTCCGGGGGGGATACAATGAGCAGTTCTTC
CDR3 protein: CASSLRGGYNEQFF

clone size: -
D gene: -
J gene: TRBJ1-1
V gene: TRBV5-8
CDR3 DNA: TGTGCCAGCAGCTTCAGGGGCACAACTTTCTTT
CDR3 protein: CASSFRGTTFF

clone size: -
D gene: TRBD2
J gene: TRBJ2-7
V gene: TRBV4-1
CDR3 DNA: TGCGCCAGCAGCCCCTACGGGGCTAGCGGGAGGTACGAGCAGTACTTC
CDR3 protein: CASSPYGASGRYEQYF

clone size: -
D gene: TRBD1
J gene: TRBJ2-7
V gene: TRBV18
CDR3 DNA: TGTGCCAGCTCACCATGGGACAGGGGTGGCGAGCAGTACTTC
CDR3 protein: CASSPWDRGGEQYF

clone size: -
D gene: -
J gene: TRBJ2-3
V gene: TRBV28
CDR3 DNA: TGTGCCAGCAGTCCCACTTTCACAGATACGCAGTATTTT
CDR3 protein: CASSPTFTDTQYF

clone size: -
D gene: -
J gene: TRBJ1-4
V gene: TRBV12-3/TRBV12-4
CDR3 DNA: TGTGCCAGCAGGGGGACAATTAATGAAAAACTGTTTTTT
CDR3 protein: CASRGTINEKLFF

clone size: -
D gene: TRBD2
J gene: TRBJ2-3
V gene: TRBV6-4
CDR3 DNA: TGTGCCAGCAGTCCTAGACTAGCGGGAGGTCTAGATACGCAGTATTTT
CDR3 protein: CASSPRLAGGLDTQYF

clone size: -
D gene: -
J gene: TRBJ1-4
V gene: TRBV4-1
CDR3 DNA: TGCGCCAGCAGCCAAGTAGGCACAGCCTCTAATGAAAAACTGTTTTTT
CDR3 protein: CASSQVGTASNEKLFF

clone size: few
D gene: -
J gene: TRBJ1-5
V gene: TRBV7-9
CDR3 DNA: TGTGCCAGCAGCTTAGCCTCGGGCAATCAGCCCCAGCATTTT
CDR3 protein: CASSLASGNQPQHF

clone size: once
D gene: TRBD2
J gene: TRBJ2-7
V gene: TRBV5-4
CDR3 DNA: TGTGCCAGCAGCCCGGGACTAGCGGGCCTTGCCTACGAGCAGTACTTC
CDR3 protein: CASSPGLAGLAYEQYF

clone size: once
D gene: TRBD1
J gene: TRBJ2-7
V gene: TRBV20-1
CDR3 DNA: TGCAGTGCTAGGACAGGGTACGAGCAGTACTTC
CDR3 protein: CSARTGYEQYF

clone size: -
D gene: -
J gene: TRBJ1-2
V gene: TRBV6-6
CDR3 DNA: TGTGCCAGCAGTTTGCAGGGTGACTATGGCTACACCTTC
CDR3 protein: CASSLQGDYGYTF

clone size: -
D gene: TRBD1
J gene: TRBJ1-2
V gene: TRBV28
CDR3 DNA: TGTGCCAGCAGTTGGACAGGGAAATATGGCTACACCTTC
CDR3 protein: CASSWTGKYGYTF

clone size: -
D gene: -
J gene: TRBJ2-1
V gene: TRBV2
CDR3 DNA: TGTGCCAGCAGTGGGGCCCGATACAATGAGCAGTTCTTC
CDR3 protein: CASSGARYNEQFF

clone size: -
D gene: TRBD2
J gene: TRBJ2-1
V gene: TRBV6-4
CDR3 DNA: TGTGCCAGGGGGACTAGCGGGCACCCAAACAATGAGCAGTTCTTC
CDR3 protein: CARGTSGHPNNEQFF

clone size: few
D gene: TRBD1
J gene: TRBJ1-5
V gene: TRBV10-3
CDR3 DNA: TGTGCCCTACGACAGGGAATCAATCAGCCCCAGCATTTT
CDR3 protein: CALRQGINQPQHF

clone size: -
D gene: TRBD1
J gene: TRBJ1-4
V gene: TRBV5-1
CDR3 DNA: TGCGCCAGCCGACAGGGACTTAATGAAAAACTGTTTTTT
CDR3 protein: CASRQGLNEKLFF

clone size: -
D gene: TRBD1
J gene: TRBJ2-3
V gene: TRBV4-3
CDR3 DNA: TGCGCCAGCAGCCAGGGGACAGGGAGAGATACGCAGTATTTT
CDR3 protein: CASSQGTGRDTQYF

clone size: -
D gene: TRBD2
J gene: TRBJ2-1
V gene: TRBV9
CDR3 DNA: TGTGCCAGCAGCGAAAGACTAGCGGAATTATACAATGAGCAGTTCTTC
CDR3 protein: CASSERLAELYNEQFF

clone size: -
D gene: -
J gene: TRBJ2-1
V gene: TRBV6-6
CDR3 DNA: TGTGCCAGCAGTTACTCGCAGGGTGAGCAGTTCTTC
CDR3 protein: CASSYSQGEQFF

clone size: -
D gene: TRBD1
J gene: TRBJ1-1
V gene: TRBV19
CDR3 DNA: TGTGCCAGTAGTAGCATCGACAGGGGGCGGCCTGAAGCTTTCTTT
CDR3 protein: CASSSIDRGRPEAFF

clone size: -
D gene: TRBD2
J gene: TRBJ2-2
V gene: TRBV5-4
CDR3 DNA: TGTGCCAGCAGCTTAGGCGGGGGGGCCGTCGGGGAGCTGTTTTTT
CDR3 protein: CASSLGGGAVGELFF

clone size: -
D gene: -
J gene: TRBJ1-2
V gene: TRBV14
CDR3 DNA: TGTGCCAGCAGCCCCACTCGGGTGGGTGGCTACACCTTC
CDR3 protein: CASSPTRVGGYTF

clone size: few
D gene: TRBD2
J gene: TRBJ2-3
V gene: TRBV7-2
CDR3 DNA: TGTGCCAGCAGCCTTACCCTAGGGGCGGGAGGTACAGATACGCAGTATTTT
CDR3 protein: CASSLTLGAGGTDTQYF

clone size: -
D gene: -
J gene: TRBJ1-6
V gene: TRBV9
CDR3 DNA: TGTGCCAGCAGCGTCAACAGTAATTCACCCCTCCACTTT
CDR3 protein: CASSVNSNSPLHF

clone size: -
D gene: TRBD1
J gene: TRBJ2-2
V gene: TRBV2
CDR3 DNA: TGTGCCAGCAGTGCCGGGACAGGGAAAGCCGGGGAGCTGTTTTTT
CDR3 protein: CASSAGTGKAGELFF

clone size: -
D gene: TRBD1
J gene: TRBJ2-1
V gene: TRBV19
CDR3 DNA: TGTGCCAGTAGCATAACTGACAGGGACGAGCAGTTCTTC
CDR3 protein: CASSITDRDEQFF